This T cell receptor (beta chain) was captured in a study of beta chain features in type 1 diabetes. In regard to this clone: Its antigen is as yet unknown.

The authors reverse transcribed all of the isolated RNA, so sequencing captured expressed TCRB transcripts. Only in-frame clones appear in the TCRdb table, and some are missing; sequencing was by immunoSEQ multiplex PCR. The table lists more than 250,000 clones, approximately 24% of them singletons. Sorting based on CD45RO/CCR7/CD25/CD127/CD95/CD27 separated CD4+ naive, central memory, regulatory and stem cell-like memory cells. The study's findings and limits: Among patients, naive, central memory and Treg TCRB repertoires appeared more similar than among healthy donors. All four CD4+ subsets of Type 1 diabetes patients contained TCRB CDR3s that were moderately but significantly shorter. Any PCR bias toward short templates would affect both groups alike. Any HLA type influence on TCRB rearrangement was left unresolved here.

Per germline, CDR1 MNHEY and CDR2 SMNVEV (reference sequence). The CDR3 totals 13 residues. Trimming shortened V by 0 bases and J by 2 bases, and 3 bases separated the two germline ends. The source is a woman aged 30 to 39 with type 1 diabetes. This chain links TRBV27 with TRBJ2-3; D not resolved. The sequencing input was naive CD4+ T cells from blood. CDR3 residues: CASSLSATDTQYF. The CDR3 DNA follows: TGTGCCAGCAGTTTATCGGCCACAGATACGCAGTATTTT.